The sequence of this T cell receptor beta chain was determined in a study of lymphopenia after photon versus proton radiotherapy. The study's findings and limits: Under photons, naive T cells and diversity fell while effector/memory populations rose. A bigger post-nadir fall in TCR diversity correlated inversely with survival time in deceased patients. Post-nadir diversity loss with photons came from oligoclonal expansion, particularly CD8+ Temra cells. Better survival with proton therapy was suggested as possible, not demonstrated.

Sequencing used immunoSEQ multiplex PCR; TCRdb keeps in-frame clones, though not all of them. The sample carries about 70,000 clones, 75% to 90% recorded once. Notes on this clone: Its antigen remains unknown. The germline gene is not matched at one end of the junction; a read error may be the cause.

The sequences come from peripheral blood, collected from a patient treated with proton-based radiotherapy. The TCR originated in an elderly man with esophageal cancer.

CDR3 amino acids: CASSYRQGSKYGYTF. For the CDR3, the DNA is TGTGCCAGCAGCTACCGACAGGGGTCTAAATATGGCTACACCTTC. V gene TRBV6-5 combines with J gene TRBJ1-2; 8 bases are shared with TRBD1. This CDR3 contains 15 residues. The V gene's germline CDR1 is MNHEY and CDR2 SVGAGI.